The 26 T cell receptor beta chains presented below share a single source sample, sequenced in a study of T-cell reconstitution after alpha-beta-depleted transplantation in children. Molecular barcoding with unique molecular identifiers was used for the TCRbeta library. MiXCR, run by TCRdb on the PCR reads, gives a single entry per CDR3 protein. There are fewer than 450,000 distinct CDR3 sequences in the sample; 16% occur only once, and around 43% lies in the top ten. The material sequenced was PBMCs, mostly from graft donor cells, taken 360 days after TCRalphabeta/CD19-depleted stem cell transplant. These receptors were taken from a male patient aged 2-9 years who had a stem cell transplant for acute lymphoblastic leukemia, so the T cells may come from the graft donor.

This clonotype was counted a few times. The rearrangement uses TRBV10-3 and TRBJ2-5; D is unresolved. The V end lost 4 bases, the J end lost 4 bases, and 13 bases lay between the germline ends. Germline CDR1 and CDR2: ENHRY and SYGVKD. The CDR3 runs 14 residues. The CDR3 loop reads CAISVSPSGETQYF. The CDR3 bases are TGTGCCATCAGTGTTAGCCCCTCGGGAGAGACCCAGTACTTC.

This clonotype was counted only a few times. The chain has TRBV12-3 or TRBV12-4 and TRBJ2-1; 12 nucleotides align to TRBD2. Trimming took 1 base from V and 4 from J; bases not matched to a gene: 11. The CDR3 sequence is 19 residues long. Here the CDR3 reads CASSLGGQITSGRYNEQFF. CDR3 bases: TGTGCCAGCAGTTTAGGGGGACAGATAACTAGCGGGAGGTACAATGAGCAGTTCTTC.

The sample holds a few counts of this clonotype. This chain uses TRBV7-9 with TRBJ2-3; no clear D gene. V lost 1 base to trimming and J lost 3 bases, with 8 bases between them. Germline values: CDR1 SEHNR, CDR2 FQNEAQ (reference sequence). The CDR3 totals 14 residues. The CDR3 loop is CASSLEVATDTQYF. CDR3 nucleotide sequence: TGTGCCAGCAGCTTAGAGGTCGCAACAGATACGCAGTATTTT.

The chain carries TRBV29-1 and TRBJ2-3; 13 bases map to TRBD2. The CDR3 runs 18 residues. The germline V gene encodes CDR1 SQVTM and CDR2 ANQGSEA. V lost 6 bases and J lost 1; bases outside the gene matches: 13. CDR3 sequence: CSVSGTSGTLSGTDTQYF. The CDR3 nucleotides read TGCAGCGTCTCCGGGACTAGCGGGACCTTGAGCGGCACAGATACGCAGTATTTT.

A few counts support this clonotype. The chain uses TRBV6-2 or TRBV6-3 and TRBJ1-5, with 8 bases identical to TRBD1. Per the germline V gene, CDR1 is MNHEY and CDR2 is SVGEGT. With 2 bases clipped from V and 9 bases from J, the junction kept 6 bases outside the gene matches. This CDR3 has 14 residues. The CDR3 sequence: CASSYAGGATPQHF. The CDR3 nucleotides read TGTGCCAGCAGTTACGCAGGGGGCGCGACGCCCCAGCATTTT.

This clonotype was observed at least ten times. The V call is TRBV12-3 or TRBV12-4, the J call TRBJ2-5; 7 bases agree with TRBD2. CDR3 length equals 15 residues. Losses at the gene ends were 2 bases for V and 5 bases for J; bases not matched to a gene: 8. Here the CDR3 reads CASSLLGRAGETQYF. In nucleotides, the CDR3 is TGTGCCAGCAGTTTACTGGGGAGGGCCGGGGAGACCCAGTACTTC.

This clonotype showed up just a few times. This chain uses TRBV20-1 with TRBJ2-1; 11 nucleotides line up with TRBD2. The CDR3 extends over 17 amino acids. The ends lost 5 bases at V and 0 bases at J; junction bases unmatched: 9. Germline V gives CDR1 DFQATT, CDR2 SNEGSKA (reference sequence). CDR3 nucleotide sequence: TGCAGTGCTTCTTTTAGCGGGAGGGAGAGCTCCTACAATGAGCAGTTCTTC. The encoded protein is CSASFSGRESSYNEQFF.

This clonotype showed up just a few times. The chain employs TRBV11-1 and TRBJ2-2, with TRBD2 as a possible D gene (6 bases). V lost 2 bases, J lost 0 bases, and 16 bases lay in between. This CDR3 is built from 18 residues. Germline V lookup: CDR1 SGHAT, CDR2 FQDESV (reference sequence). CDR3 protein: CASSLSGIAATNTGELFF. In nucleotides, the CDR3 is TGTGCCAGCAGCTTATCAGGAATAGCGGCTACGAACACCGGGGAGCTGTTTTTT.

V is TRBV27 and J is TRBJ2-4, with 14 nucleotides matching TRBD2. The J segment lost 2 bases and the V segment lost 10 bases, leaving 13 bases of the junction unmatched. There are 18 residues in the CDR3. The V gene's germline CDR1 is MNHEY and CDR2 SMNVEV (reference sequence). The CDR3 loop reads CANSRRLAGGASKNIQYF. The DNA of the CDR3 is TGTGCCAACAGCCGCCGACTAGCGGGAGGGGCATCCAAAAACATTCAGTACTTC.

There are a few counts of this clonotype. The chain is built from TRBV29-1 and TRBJ2-4, with D perhaps matching TRBD2 (7 bases). The germline CDR1 and CDR2 sequences are SQVTM and ANQGSEA. The CDR3 is 13 amino acids. Trimming cost V 7 bases and J 8 bases, with 18 bases left between them. CDR3 residues: CSATRGAGDIQYF. The CDR3, as DNA: TGCAGCGCGACCCGGGGGGCGGGAGACATTCAGTACTTC.

This clonotype was picked up a small number of times. The rearrangement joins TRBV20-1 to TRBJ1-2; D ambiguous. The CDR3 loop spans 13 amino acids. Per germline, CDR1 DFQATT and CDR2 SNEGSKA (reference sequence). V shed 5 bases and J shed 5 bases, with 15 bases lying between them. The CDR3, as DNA: TGCAGTGCTCCTTATCAGCCAGAATATGGCTACACCTTC. Its translation: CSAPYQPEYGYTF.

The CDR3 is CASSVRKGGYEQYF. The CDR3 nucleotides read TGTGCCAGCAGTGTCCGGAAGGGCGGCTACGAGCAGTACTTC. The J gene is TRBJ2-7, the V gene TRBV12-3 or TRBV12-4; no firm D call. This CDR3 comprises 14 residues. V lost 5 bases and J lost 3, with 14 bases in between.

The CDR3 loop is CASSLSYGLAGAYEQYF. In DNA, the CDR3 is TGTGCCAGCAGCCTCTCCTATGGACTAGCGGGAGCTTACGAGCAGTACTTC. The rearrangement joins TRBV11-2 to TRBJ2-7; 13 nucleotides line up with TRBD2. There are 17 residues in the CDR3. CDR1 and CDR2 from the germline V gene are SGHAT and FQNNGV. V trimming: 5 bases; J trimming: 4 bases; junction bases outside the gene matches: 11.

The chain carries TRBV7-2 and TRBJ1-6; TRBD1 matches 9 bases. Germline values: CDR1 SGHTA, CDR2 FQGNSA. The J segment lost 7 bases and the V segment lost 1 base, leaving 8 bases of the junction unmatched. There are 17 residues in the CDR3. CDR3 DNA sequence: TGTGCCAGCAGCTTAGTAGGTGGACAGGGGATCAATTCACCCCTCCACTTT. It yields the protein CASSLVGGQGINSPLHF.

This clonotype came up a few times. This chain joins TRBV4-1 and TRBJ2-7; 8 bases are a match to TRBD2. Germline V gene data show CDR1 as MGHRA and CDR2 as YSYEKL. This CDR3 has 16 amino acids. Unmatched junction bases numbered 12, after V lost 4 bases and J lost 4 bases. Here the CDR3 DNA reads TGCGCCAGCAGCCCCCCGTCTAGCGGGTTCGCTTACGAGCAGTACTTC. It specifies CASSPPSSGFAYEQYF.

This clonotype was recorded a few times. The chain joins TRBV2 to TRBJ2-1; tentative D call: TRBD2 (6 bases). There are 14 residues in the CDR3. Germline-derived CDR1 and CDR2 are SNHLY and FYNNEI. Deletions cut 7 bases from V and 3 bases from J, with 13 bases between. CDR3 bases: TGTGCCAGCAAAAGGACTACCTACTACAATGAGCAGTTCTTC. Translating gives CASKRTTYYNEQFF.

The chain links TRBV15 to TRBJ2-1; D not certain. The CDR3 is made up of 13 amino acids. Germline assignment: CDR1 LNHNV and CDR2 YYDKDF (reference sequence). Trimming stripped 0 bases from V and 6 bases from J, with 6 bases between. In DNA, the CDR3 is TGTGCCACCAGCAGAGATTACGTCAATGAGCAGTTCTTC. Its translation: CATSRDYVNEQFF. Complete variable domain (other parts from reference TRBV15 and TRBJ2-1): DAMVIQNPRYQVTQFGKPVTLSCSQTLNHNVMYWYQQKSSQAPKLLFHYYDKDFNNEADTPDNFQSRRPNTSFCFLDIRSPGLGDTAMYLCATSRDYVNEQFFGPGTRLTVL.

The sample holds many counts of this clonotype. V is TRBV7-9 and J is TRBJ2-7, with TRBD2 as a possible D gene (6 bases). The V end was cut by 2 bases, the J end by 0 bases, with 14 bases between. The CDR3 sequence is 16 residues long. The germline gives CDR1 SEHNR, CDR2 FQNEAQ (reference sequence). The CDR3 is CASSLRRARISYEQYF. As DNA, the CDR3 is TGTGCCAGCAGCTTAAGGAGGGCAAGGATCTCCTACGAGCAGTACTTC.

This clonotype appeared a few times. J is TRBJ2-3 and V is TRBV9; possibly TRBD2 for D (6 bases). Trimming took off 1 base at V and 2 bases at J, with 23 bases between the two ends. The CDR3 extends over 19 amino acids. The germline V gene has CDR1 SGDLS and CDR2 YYNGEE. CDR3 sequence reads: CASSVSPWEAEGSTDTQYF. The CDR3 DNA follows: TGTGCCAGCAGCGTAAGTCCCTGGGAGGCGGAGGGCTCCACAGATACGCAGTATTTT.

This clonotype has only a few counts. V gene TRBV4-1 combines with J gene TRBJ2-7; TRBD1 is a possible D gene (6 bases). CDR1 and CDR2 (germline): MGHRA, YSYEKL. The CDR3 has 14 amino acids. Between the trimmed V and J ends, which lost 3 bases and 0 bases, there was a span of 9 bases. CDR3 bases: TGCGCCAGCAGCCATACAGGGAGCTCCTACGAGCAGTACTTC. It encodes CASSHTGSSYEQYF.

This clonotype was observed a few times. The V and J genes are TRBV11-2 and TRBJ2-4, with a weak D call TRBD1 (5 bases). The CDR3 is 17 residues long. Germline V lookup: CDR1 SGHAT, CDR2 FQNNGV. Trimming removed 0 bases at V and 0 bases at J, with 12 bases between. In nucleotides, the CDR3 is TGTGCCAGCAGCTTAGAGACAGTGTTACTAGCCAAAAACATTCAGTACTTC. It codes for CASSLETVLLAKNIQYF.

This CDR3 reads CASSYSGGEAFF. The CDR3, as DNA: TGTGCCAGCAGTTACTCGGGAGGTGAAGCTTTCTTT. The J gene is TRBJ1-1, the V gene TRBV6-6; unclear D gene. CDR1 MNHNY and CDR2 SVGAGI come from the germline V gene (reference sequence). Trimming took 0 bases from V and 7 from J, leaving 6 bases between them. The CDR3 length is 12 residues.

This chain joins TRBV30 and TRBJ2-1, with 12 bases matching TRBD2. V dropped 1 base and J dropped 8; count of bases not matched to a gene: 9. The CDR3 sequence is 16 residues long. Germline V gives CDR1 GTSNPN, CDR2 SVGIG (reference sequence). CDR3 bases: TGTGCCTGGAGTGGGACTAGCGGGAAGGATGTGTATGAGCAGTTCTTC. It is translated as CAWSGTSGKDVYEQFF.

The CDR3 sequence is CASSLELAEIDEQYF. The CDR3 nucleotides are TGCGCCAGCAGCTTGGAACTAGCGGAAATCGACGAGCAGTACTTC. The genes are TRBV5-1 and TRBJ2-7; the match to TRBD2 covers 8 bases. CDR1 and CDR2 (germline): SGHRS, YFSETQ. The V segment lost 0 bases and the J segment 5 bases; nucleotides outside the gene matches: 7. The CDR3 totals 15 residues.

This clonotype was counted a few times. The chain has TRBV4-2 and TRBJ2-3, with a tentative D call TRBD1 (5 bases). The V end was cut by 0 bases, the J end by 0 bases, with 10 bases between. Germline assignment: CDR1 LGHNA and CDR2 YNFKEQ. The CDR3 is 16 residues long. For the CDR3, the DNA is TGTGCCAGCAGCCAAGACCGGACACTTAGCACAGATACGCAGTATTTT. The encoded protein is CASSQDRTLSTDTQYF.

This clonotype has a handful of counts. This chain links TRBV6-1 with TRBJ2-3; 12 bases line up with TRBD2. The CDR3 runs 16 residues. CDR1 is MNHNS, CDR2 SASEGT, per germline. Losses at the gene ends were 8 bases for V and 4 bases for J; bases not matched to a gene: 10. The DNA of the CDR3 is TGTGCCAGCTGTAGGGGGACTAGCGGGCGGGCAGATACGCAGTATTTT. It encodes CASCRGTSGRADTQYF.